The 23 T cell receptor beta chains listed next were all sequenced from one sample in a study of T cell repertoires in cytomegalovirus infection. Their antigen targets remain unknown. One entry per CDR3 protein results from TCRdb running MiXCR on the reads. The repertoire holds 360,000 or so distinct CDR3 sequences, about 35% seen once, with approximately 12% in the top ten. This sample comprised cultured PBMCs, obtained from culture after CMV antigen stimulation. Receptors originate from a human donor in good health (CMV status not recorded). Some clones in this sample may be carry-over from other donors' samples.

This clonotype was detected many times. This sequence joins TRBV27 and TRBJ2-3; D remains unclear. Germline V lookup: CDR1 MNHEY, CDR2 SMNVEV (reference sequence). V gave up 2 bases and J gave up 4 bases, with 10 bases separating them. The CDR3 has 14 residues. The CDR3 DNA follows: TGTGCCAGCAGTTTAAAGGTTCCATCAGATACGCAGTATTTT. Amino acid sequence: CASSLKVPSDTQYF.

V usage is TRBV19 and J usage is TRBJ2-1, with 9 bases lining up with TRBD2. The CDR3 covers 14 residues. Losses at the gene ends were 9 bases for V and 5 bases for J; bases not matched to a gene: 8. CDR1 and CDR2 (germline): LNHDA, SQIVND (reference sequence). CDR3 sequence reads: CASEGGRDNNEQFF. CDR3 nucleotide sequence: TGTGCCAGCGAAGGCGGGAGGGACAACAATGAGCAGTTCTTC.

The chain joins TRBV12-3 or TRBV12-4 to TRBJ2-1; TRBD2 matches at 12 bases. Losses at the gene ends were 6 bases for V and 8 bases for J; bases not matched to a gene: 5. The CDR3 runs to 14 residues. Here the CDR3 reads CASRTSGRGYEQFF. CDR3 nucleotide sequence: TGTGCCAGCAGGACTAGCGGGAGAGGTTATGAGCAGTTCTTC.

CDR3 amino acids: CSVEVRGGSRVIEQFF. The CDR3 DNA follows: TGCAGCGTTGAAGTACGAGGCGGGAGTAGAGTTATTGAGCAGTTCTTC. The chain employs TRBV29-1 and TRBJ2-1; TRBD2 aligns across 7 bases. Germline V gene sequence: CDR1 SQVTM, CDR2 ANQGSEA. The CDR3 contains 16 residues. J lost 9 bases, V lost 1 base, and 15 bases had no gene match.

This clonotype was detected once. The V call is TRBV20-1, the J call TRBJ2-7, with D maybe TRBD2 (5 bases). The ends were cut back, 3 bases at V and 3 bases at J, with 15 bases in the middle. The germline CDR1 and CDR2 sequences are DFQATT and SNEGSKA (reference sequence). This CDR3 comprises 14 residues. The CDR3 reads CSARDFLGVYEQYF. CDR3 nucleotide sequence: TGCAGTGCTAGGGACTTCCTCGGAGTCTACGAGCAGTACTTC.

The rearrangement uses TRBV5-1 and TRBJ1-4, with D perhaps matching TRBD1 (6 bases). V was trimmed by 4 bases and J by 7 bases, leaving 20 bases between them. Germline V gives CDR1 SGHRS, CDR2 YFSETQ. The CDR3 runs 16 residues. CDR3 nucleotides: TGCGCCAGCAGCCGTGGGGGGGACATTGAAATTGAAAAACTGTTTTTT. Its translation is CASSRGGDIEIEKLFF. Complete variable domain (other parts from reference TRBV5-1 and TRBJ1-4): KAGVTQTPRYLIKTRGQQVTLSCSPISGHRSVSWYQQTPGQGLQFLFEYFSETQRNKGNFPGRFSGRQFSNSRSEMNVSTLELGDSALYLCASSRGGDIEIEKLFFGSGTQLSVL.

This clonotype has at least ten counts. This chain uses TRBV7-2 with TRBJ1-2; TRBD1 might be the D (6 bases). Trimming pared 5 bases from V and 0 bases from J, leaving 16 bases between. The CDR3 has 16 residues. Per germline, CDR1 SGHTA and CDR2 FQGNSA. The CDR3 reads CASSPGDRAANYGYTF. The DNA for the CDR3 is TGTGCCAGCAGCCCAGGGGATCGCGCGGCTAACTATGGCTACACCTTC.

The chain recombines TRBV7-9 with TRBJ2-2, with TRBD1 matching over 8 bases. This CDR3 has 15 residues. The junction had 6 bases not matched to a gene; V was cut back by 5 bases and J by 4 bases. The germline V gene has CDR1 SEHNR and CDR2 FQNEAQ (reference sequence). DNA of the CDR3: TGTGCCAGCAGCCCCCAGACAGGGGCCACCGGGGAGCTGTTTTTT. It codes for CASSPQTGATGELFF.

This clonotype was recorded a few times. The V call is TRBV7-2, the J call TRBJ2-2, with D unresolved. This CDR3 has 17 residues. Trimming stripped 1 base from V and 0 bases from J, with 12 bases between. In germline, CDR1 is SGHTA, CDR2 FQGNSA. CDR3 sequence (DNA): TGTGCCAGCAGCTTAGGGCCCGGACGGGCGAACACCGGGGAGCTGTTTTTT. Its translation is CASSLGPGRANTGELFF.

J is TRBJ2-1 and V is TRBV28; 11 bases match TRBD2. The junction had 8 bases not matched to a gene; V was cut back by 5 bases and J by 2 bases. The CDR3 is 17 amino acids. Germline CDR1 is MDHEN and CDR2 is SYDVKM. The CDR3 DNA sequence: TGTGCCAGCAGTCACCAAGGACTAGCGGGCACCTACAATGAGCAGTTCTTC. It encodes CASSHQGLAGTYNEQFF.

The gene calls are TRBV6-2 or TRBV6-3 and TRBJ2-7; the match to TRBD2 covers 7 bases. Per the germline V gene, CDR1 is MNHEY and CDR2 is SVGEGT. The V gene end was trimmed by 8 bases and the J gene end by 4 bases; junction bases not matched to a gene: 14. This CDR3 has 15 residues. CDR3 DNA: TGTGCCAGCCGCCCACGGGCGGGAGAGAGGTACGAGCAGTACTTC. Its translation: CASRPRAGERYEQYF.

The gene calls are TRBV4-1 and TRBJ1-6, with a tentative D call TRBD1 (5 bases). V lost 4 bases and J 5 bases, leaving 12 bases between the germline ends. The CDR3 is made up of 15 amino acids. The V gene's germline CDR1 is MGHRA and CDR2 YSYEKL. In nucleotides, the CDR3 is TGCGCCAGCAGCCGGGGGACGGTAGATAATTCACCCCTCCACTTT. It is translated as CASSRGTVDNSPLHF.

The J gene is TRBJ2-6, the V gene TRBV19; TRBD1 agrees at 8 bases. CDR1 is LNHDA, CDR2 SQIVND, per germline (reference sequence). This CDR3 is 17 amino acids long. With 4 bases clipped from V and 0 bases from J, the junction kept 5 bases outside the gene matches. The CDR3 region is CASSSDRGSSGANVLTF. The CDR3 DNA reads as TGTGCCAGTAGTAGTGACAGGGGAAGCTCTGGGGCCAACGTCCTGACTTTC.

Here the CDR3 reads CASSNQGSTEAFF. As DNA, the CDR3 is TGTGCCAGCAGTAACCAGGGGAGCACTGAAGCTTTCTTT. V is TRBV12-3 or TRBV12-4 and J is TRBJ1-1, with D perhaps TRBD1 (6 bases). The CDR3 extends over 13 amino acids. V was trimmed by 5 bases and J by 4 bases, leaving 11 bases between them.

The chain carries TRBV15 and TRBJ2-7; D not certain. Germline CDR1 is LNHNV and CDR2 is YYDKDF (reference sequence). The CDR3 totals 14 residues. V shed 0 bases and J shed 2 bases, with 8 bases lying between them. CDR3 region: CATSREGITYEQYF. DNA of the CDR3: TGTGCCACCAGCAGAGAGGGCATTACCTACGAGCAGTACTTC. Based on the CDR3 plus reference TRBV15 and TRBJ2-7, the full variable domain is DAMVIQNPRYQVTQFGKPVTLSCSQTLNHNVMYWYQQKSSQAPKLLFHYYDKDFNNEADTPDNFQSRRPNTSFCFLDIRSPGLGDTAMYLCATSREGITYEQYFGPGTRLTVT.

The rearrangement uses TRBV28 and TRBJ2-1; 9 bases are a match to TRBD1. Germline V gives CDR1 MDHEN, CDR2 SYDVKM. The CDR3 is made up of 17 amino acids. J gave up 2 bases and V 5 bases, and 10 bases lay outside the gene matches. The CDR3 nucleotides read TGTGCCAGCAGTCCCCCCCGACAGGGGGAAACCTACAATGAGCAGTTCTTC. This sequence encodes CASSPPRQGETYNEQFF.

CDR3 coding DNA: TGTGCCAGCAGCTTGGCCCCGGGCCAAGAGACCCAGTACTTC. Amino acid sequence: CASSLAPGQETQYF. The chain carries TRBV9 and TRBJ2-5; no definite D call. The CDR3 has 14 residues. The ends were cut back, 4 bases at V and 1 base at J, with 11 bases in the middle. CDR1 and CDR2 from the germline V gene are SGDLS and YYNGEE.

A few counts support this clonotype. The chain links TRBV7-2 to TRBJ2-3; TRBD2 agrees at 8 bases. Germline-derived CDR1 and CDR2 are SGHTA and FQGNSA. V was clipped by 4 bases and J by 4 bases; unmatched bases: 7. This CDR3 spans 15 amino acids. CDR3 protein: CASSSGPGLADTQYF. DNA for the CDR3: TGTGCCAGCAGCTCTGGACCGGGACTAGCAGATACGCAGTATTTT.

The rearrangement links TRBV5-4 to TRBJ1-2, with 7 bases that match TRBD1. Trimming removed 0 bases from V and 9 bases from J; junction bases left unmatched: 5. CDR1 and CDR2 from the germline V gene are SGHNT and YYREEE (reference sequence). This CDR3 contains 13 residues. The CDR3 here is CASSLEGTASYTF. The CDR3 DNA reads TGTGCCAGCAGCTTGGAGGGGACAGCCAGCTACACCTTC.

The chain joins TRBV6-6 to TRBJ2-5; D is uncertain. Trimming removed 8 bases at V and 3 bases at J, with 7 bases between. The CDR3 has 11 amino acids. Looked up from germline, CDR1 is MNHNY and CDR2 is SVGAGI (reference sequence). CDR3 sequence reads: CASQKEETQYF. The CDR3 DNA reads as TGTGCCAGCCAAAAGGAAGAGACCCAGTACTTC.

This chain connects TRBV6-8 to TRBJ2-3; D is tentatively TRBD1 or TRBD2 (6 bases each). V gave up 5 bases and J gave up 2 bases, with 20 bases separating them. The CDR3 has 17 residues. Germline-derived CDR1 and CDR2 are MNHGY and SAAAGT. In nucleotides, the CDR3 is TGTGCCAGCAGTCGCGTCGGGGGCGTTCTCGTCACAGATACGCAGTATTTT. It translates to CASSRVGGVLVTDTQYF.

The genes are TRBV7-9 and TRBJ1-1, with D possibly TRBD1 on 5 matching bases. Germline values: CDR1 SEHNR, CDR2 FQNEAQ (reference sequence). V was trimmed by 2 bases and J by 8 bases, leaving 12 bases between them. CDR3 length: 13 amino acids. CDR3: CASSLRSGVEAFF. The CDR3 DNA follows: TGTGCCAGCAGCTTAAGGTCGGGGGTGGAAGCTTTCTTT.

The chain has TRBV20-1 and TRBJ2-2, with D maybe TRBD2 (7 bases). The V end was cut by 5 bases, the J end by 1 base, with 17 bases between. Germline V gene lookup returns CDR1 DFQATT and CDR2 SNEGSKA (reference sequence). This CDR3 spans 16 amino acids. Written as DNA, the CDR3 is TGCAGTGCTGGGGGCCGGGGCGGGAGGAACACCGGGGAGCTGTTTTTT. Translating it yields CSAGGRGGRNTGELFF.